Given below is one T cell receptor (beta chain) in context. Its antigen is currently unknown. The source of the sample is a study of T cell responses to AZD1222 COVID-19 vaccine. Overall study findings and caveats: Baseline seropositives among AZD1222 recipients totaled only five or six. Two AZD1222 administrations were followed by greater Spike-specific TCR breadth and depth. Unmutated variant regions are reportedly the target of nearly half of TCRs that are spike-specific. In a largely white British group with more females than males, clonal diversity was possibly underestimated.

The CDR3 contains 11 residues. Sequencing was performed with immunoSEQ multiplex PCR; in TCRdb, only in-frame clones are kept and a portion is missing. The data show 140,000 to 150,000 clones, approximately 91% seen once. The sequences come from peripheral blood, collected 28 days after the second AZD1222 dose. The receptor's source is an adult who received the AZD1222 COVID-19 vaccine. The V and J genes are TRBV21-1 and TRBJ1-2. TRBV21-1 constitutes a pseudogene. CDR3 loop: CALYEDYGYTF. The CDR3 DNA reads TGTGCCCTTTACGAGGACTATGGCTACACCTTC.